This is a list of T cell receptor beta chains from one sample in a study of response to subunit inactivated influenza vaccine. Via MiXCR, TCRdb re-called the RT-PCR reads, giving one row per CDR3 protein. Of 400,000 to 550,000 distinct CDR3 sequences listed, around 25% are singletons. The specimen comprised CD4+ T cells sorted from PBMCs, sampled about 5 days after vaccination. These receptors came from a man aged 50 to 60 who received an inactivated influenza vaccine. Each CDR3 is given with its conserved first and last residue. D genes are given only for firm matches. Clone size appears in some rows only: once, few, many, or a class for an expanded clone.

>TRBV3-1|-|TRBJ2-5|few
TGTGCCAGCAGCCAATTCCATCGTTCGGAGGAGACCCAGTACTTC
CASSQFHRSEETQYF
>TRBV25-1|-|TRBJ2-3|-
TGTGCCAGCAGTGATCCGGGTCAGGGGACAGATACGCAGTATTTT
CASSDPGQGTDTQYF
>TRBV12-3/TRBV12-4|-|TRBJ1-2|few
-
CASSSSTAFYYGYTF
>TRBV29-1|TRBD2|TRBJ2-1|few
TGCAGCGTTGGGGCGGGAGGGTCCAATGAGCAGTTCTTC
CSVGAGGSNEQFF
>TRBV12-3/TRBV12-4|TRBD1|TRBJ2-7|-
TGTGCCAGCAGTCCGACAGGGAGAGCCTACGAGCAGTACTTC
CASSPTGRAYEQYF
>TRBV12-3/TRBV12-4|-|TRBJ2-2|few
TGTGCCAGCAGTTTAAGGGTCGGAGCAACCGGGGAGCTGTTTTTT
CASSLRVGATGELFF
>TRBV7-9|TRBD1|TRBJ1-1|-
TGTGCCAGCACCTTCCCCGTTGGGACAGCGAACACTGAAGCTTTCTTT
CASTFPVGTANTEAFF
>TRBV29-1|-|TRBJ2-5|few
TGCAGCGTTCTCAAGCAGCCTGGGGTCCAAGAGACCCAGTACTTC
CSVLKQPGVQETQYF
>TRBV24-1|-|TRBJ2-1|-
TGTGCCACCAGTGATTTTGGTAGAGGCGAGCAGTTCTTC
CATSDFGRGEQFF
>TRBV6-2/TRBV6-3|TRBD2|TRBJ2-6|-
TGTGTCAGCACTCCGACGAAGAGGACTAGCGGAAATTCACCTGGGGCCAACGTCCTGACTTTC
CVSTPTKRTSGNSPGANVLTF
>TRBV20-1|-|TRBJ2-7|-
TGCAGTGCTAAACGCGGACCCGGCGCCTACGAGCAGTACTTC
CSAKRGPGAYEQYF
>TRBV4-3|TRBD1|TRBJ2-3|-
TGCGCCAGCAGCCAGCGACGACCGGGACAGGGGGGCACAGATACGCAGTATTTT
CASSQRRPGQGGTDTQYF
>TRBV7-2|-|TRBJ2-1|few
TGTGCCAGCAGCCCCTCGCGGGAACTAGCCTACAATGAGCAGTTCTTC
CASSPSRELAYNEQFF
>TRBV5-1|TRBD1|TRBJ2-5|many
TGCGCCAGCAGCTTGGAAGGGACAGGGGAAGAGACCCAGTACTTC
CASSLEGTGEETQYF
>TRBV24-1|TRBD1|TRBJ2-5|-
TGTGCCACCAGTGACCAAGGACAGGGGTCGGCAGAGACCCAGTACTTC
CATSDQGQGSAETQYF
>TRBV5-1|-|TRBJ1-5|-
TGCGCCAGCAGCTTAGATCCGGGGGGAGGTCAGCCCCAGCATTTT
CASSLDPGGGQPQHF
>TRBV28|TRBD2|TRBJ2-7|-
TGTGCCAGCCGAACCAGTGGGGGACTAGCAGCCCAGTTTAAGCAGTACTTC
CASRTSGGLAAQFKQYF
>TRBV7-2|-|TRBJ1-6|-
TGTGCCAGCAGCTTGTCTCAAAACGGTTCACCCCTCCACTTT
CASSLSQNGSPLHF
>TRBV7-9|-|TRBJ2-3|few
TGTGCCAGCAGCTCCCTAGGAGGGAGGCATATTACTACGCAGTATTTT
CASSSLGGRHITTQYF
>TRBV4-1|-|TRBJ2-7|-
TGCGCCAGCAGCCAAGTTACCCAGGGGGAGGGCGAGCAGTACTTC
CASSQVTQGEGEQYF
>TRBV6-5|-|TRBJ1-2|many
TGTGCCAGCAGTTACGGGACCCCGGATGGCTACACCTTC
CASSYGTPDGYTF
>TRBV18|-|TRBJ1-2|-
TGTGCCAGCTCACCCCCCGAGAGGGCTTATGGGAACACCTTC
CASSPPERAYGNTF
>TRBV4-1|-|TRBJ2-2|-
TGCGCCAGCAGCCCAACAGCGGTGGACAGAAAAAACACCGGGGAGCTGTTTTTT
CASSPTAVDRKNTGELFF
>TRBV29-1|-|TRBJ1-1|few
TGCAGCGTTCAACACCGACAATCGAACACTGAAGCTTTCTTT
CSVQHRQSNTEAFF
>TRBV7-2|TRBD1|TRBJ2-4|few
TGTGCCAGTAGCCGGACAGGGGACGCCAAAAACATTCAGTACTTC
CASSRTGDAKNIQYF
>TRBV12-3/TRBV12-4|-|TRBJ1-4|few
TGTGCCAGCAGCTCTGGGAAAAATGCCCAAAATGAAAAACTGTTTTTT
CASSSGKNAQNEKLFF
>TRBV12-3/TRBV12-4|-|TRBJ2-5|few
TGTGCCAGCACTCTGGGGAGAAGGGGGACCCAGTACTTC
CASTLGRRGTQYF
>TRBV12-3/TRBV12-4|-|TRBJ1-5|few
TGTGCCAGCAGTCCAAGAACAGGGCCGGGAGATCAGCCCCAGCATTTT
CASSPRTGPGDQPQHF
>TRBV7-2|-|TRBJ2-3|few
TGTGCCAGCAGCTTACTAGGGTCGGTCAGCACAGATACGCAGTATTTT
CASSLLGSVSTDTQYF
>TRBV20-1|-|TRBJ2-7|-
TGCAGTGCCAAAACGGCCACATACTACGAGCAGTACTTC
CSAKTATYYEQYF
>TRBV29-1|TRBD1|TRBJ2-5|few
TGCAGCGTTTGGGACAGGGGGCTGGAGACCCAGTACTTC
CSVWDRGLETQYF
>TRBV6-1|-|TRBJ2-1|-
TGTGCCAGCGTTCTGTCCTACAATGAGCAGTTCTTC
CASVLSYNEQFF
>TRBV20-1|TRBD2|TRBJ2-7|few
TGCAGTGGTCGGGAGACTAGCGGGCTATTGGAGCAGTACTTC
CSGRETSGLLEQYF
>TRBV7-9|TRBD2|TRBJ2-3|-
TGTGCCAGCAGCTTAGTAGGGACTAGCGGGATTGCAGATACGCAGTATTTT
CASSLVGTSGIADTQYF
>TRBV20-1|-|TRBJ2-7|many
TGCAGTGCTAGGCAACTATCGGGACGAGTAGGAGTCGAGCAGTACTTC
CSARQLSGRVGVEQYF
>TRBV6-2/TRBV6-3|TRBD2|TRBJ2-7|few
TGTGCCAGCAGAACTCAAAGCGGGAGGAAATACTACGAGCAGTACTTC
CASRTQSGRKYYEQYF
>TRBV10-3|TRBD2|TRBJ2-3|few
TGTGCCATCAGTGCAACTAGCGGGAGGGCCTACTTATCTAGCACAGATACGCAGTATTTT
CAISATSGRAYLSSTDTQYF
>TRBV12-3/TRBV12-4|-|TRBJ2-7|few
TGTGCCAGCTCTAAATATTCGAACAGCGGCTCCTACGAGCAGTACTTC
CASSKYSNSGSYEQYF
>TRBV6-9|-|TRBJ2-2|-
TGTGCCAGCAGCCGCCCCAGGGAGCTGTTTTTT
CASSRPRELFF
>TRBV29-1|-|TRBJ1-5|-
TGCAGCGTTGCCAGGGAGGGTCAGCCCCAGCATTTT
CSVAREGQPQHF
>TRBV7-2|-|TRBJ1-5|many
TGTGCCAGCAGCTTAAGGTCAGGGGTCGGTCAGCCCCAGCATTTT
CASSLRSGVGQPQHF
>TRBV29-1|TRBD1|TRBJ2-5|few
TGCAGCGTTCAGAGGGGGCGAGAGACCCAGTACTTC
CSVQRGRETQYF
>TRBV19|-|TRBJ2-3|few
TGTGCCAGTAGTATTCTCAGCCTCTCTAGCACAGATACGCAGTATTTT
CASSILSLSSTDTQYF
>TRBV9|TRBD2|TRBJ2-1|-
TGTGCCAGCAGCGTAGGGCGGGGGGGCTCTGCTGAGCAGTTCTTC
CASSVGRGGSAEQFF
>TRBV4-3|-|TRBJ2-7|-
TGTGCCAGCAGCCAAGAAGGGGGAGAGCAGTACTTC
CASSQEGGEQYF
>TRBV6-1|-|TRBJ2-3|-
TGTGCCAGCAGTGAAGCGCTCGGGCCCGCTAGCACAGATACGCAGTATTTT
CASSEALGPASTDTQYF
>TRBV6-1|-|TRBJ2-7|-
TGTGCCAGCAGTCAAACAAGAACCTACGAGCAGTACTTC
CASSQTRTYEQYF
>TRBV11-1|TRBD2|TRBJ2-1|-
TGTGCCAGCAGCTTAAGCGGGAGGGCTCGACAAAAAAACAATGAGCAGTTCTTC
CASSLSGRARQKNNEQFF
>TRBV9|TRBD1|TRBJ2-2|-
TGTGCCAGCAGCGTCTACAGGGGGAACACCGGGGAGCTGTTTTTT
CASSVYRGNTGELFF
>TRBV7-8|TRBD1|TRBJ1-5|-
TGTGCCAGCAGCGAGGGACAGGGGGCATGGAGCAATCAGCCCCAGCATTTT
CASSEGQGAWSNQPQHF
>TRBV7-2|TRBD2|TRBJ2-1|once
TGTGCCAGCAGCTTACTAGCGGGAGGAGGGGGTGAGCAGTTCTTC
CASSLLAGGGGEQFF
>TRBV2|-|TRBJ2-5|-
TGTGCCAGCAGACCCGGGCAAGAGACCCAGTACTTC
CASRPGQETQYF